This TCR beta chain emerged from a study of shared clonotypes between healthy human individuals (dated by TCRdb to the early 2020s). Some background on the complete study: The cohort comprised a couple of women and a few men aged 18 to 49 years. Leukapheresis yielded between about 0.9 and 8.9 billion PBMCs per donor. Different laboratories and diverse techniques were used to prepare libraries and sequence TCR repertoires, to increase sequencing depth and limit assay-specific biases. Blood TCR repertoires of five healthy adults were deeply sequenced to estimate repertoire size and the extent of clonotype sharing between individuals. For each donor, CD4 naive and CD4 memory were each given three plates, CD8 naive was given two plates, and CD8 memory was given one plate.

Donors were healthy HIV-negative adults with no recently reported acute infections or vaccinations. Only Caucasian adults living in Nashville, Tennessee, USA were represented among the donors. CD4+ T cells were enriched by magnetic negative selection, after which naive cells were positively selected on CD45RA and the negative fraction was taken as the memory subset. Blood was collected by leukapheresis, and PBMCs were isolated by Ficoll-Histopaque density gradient centrifugation and then cryopreserved in liquid nitrogen vapor phase. Analytical flow cytometry was used to check the purity and quantity of every magnetically sorted T cell population. From each sorted fraction, genomic DNA was isolated and quantified by UV absorbance on a Nanodrop 2000c. The paper as a whole reports these results and caveats: Sampling was restricted to blood, and TCR repertoires in tissue are likely to differ from TCR repertoires in blood. About 4.5% of naive CD4, 3.5% of naive CD8, approximately 2% of memory CD4, and 0.4% of memory CD8 clonotypes were shared across four donors. Pairwise subsampling indicated that sequencing depth was expected to affect the degree of clonotype sharing among donors. Larger estimated clonotype richness was generally found for naive subsets than for memory subsets. Compared with non-shared clonotypes, clonotypes shared by all four sorted-subset donors had higher generation probabilities. Because the study included a small number of donors, the genetic and exposure-history diversity represented was limited. Even with the large sequencing depth, rarefaction of the sorted-subset datasets indicated that sequencing was incomplete.

Worth noting for this clone: The antigen it binds to is not known. No base quality values were provided; no much bigger clone lies one nucleotide off.

Using the deep immunoSEQ assay, TCR CDR3 regions were amplified from genomic DNA by multiplex PCR. For each cell subset, the extracted genomic DNA was distributed evenly across all wells of several immunoSEQ 96-well plates, and each plate served as one replicate. For sorted subsets, about 0.2 ug genomic DNA, equal to tens of thousands of T cell genomes, was loaded into each replicate PCR. Purified libraries were quantified with a Qubit 3.0 fluorometer, sized on a Bioanalyzer 2100, and re-quantified with the KAPA Library Quantification kit. Each immunoSEQ 96-well plate was sequenced on its own single-read 150-cycle Illumina NextSeq 550 flow cell. Regarding the original processing steps: The immunoSEQ output contained only junctional sequences without quality scores, so filtering could not match that applied to full-length reads. Sequences were annotated with PyIR, a Python wrapper for IgBLAST v1.9, and V/J genes and CDR3 were assigned using IMGT germline references. Reads with weak V/J assignments (E-value above 1e-6), missing CDR3, stop codons, out-of-frame junctions, or ambiguous translated residues were removed. V3J clonotypes were defined as sequences sharing an identical inferred V gene, J gene, and CDR3 amino acid sequence. Percentage overlap between repertoires was computed as shared unique clonotypes divided by the size of the smaller repertoire. Richness of each repertoire was evaluated using RTK rarefaction, the Chao1 estimator, and Recon v2.1 estimates of unobserved clonotypes. Generation probabilities for all TCRbeta clonotypes obtained by the gDNA method from four donors were computed using OLGA. Held by TCRdb, this immuneACCESS table contains in-frame sequences only and omits some clones. Under half of the omission traces to an unresolved V gene where checked; the cause of the rest is unknown. Clonal size and the V and J genes are those of that table, whereas D and trimming came from the DNA. Present in this sample are about 2.4 million clones, under 95% of which were seen just once. The leading ten clones occupy approximately 0.36% of the sample.

Sequenced: naive CD4+ T cells from PBMCs. Sample cell subset or site, as interpreted from the label and publication: CD45RA+ positively selected. The clonotype originates from a young man in good health. Some clones in this sample may be carry-over from other donors' samples.

The nucleotides are TGTGCCAGCAGCTTTACAACCGGAGCTATCGAGCAGTACTTC. Its translation is CASSFTTGAIEQYF. This sequence uses TRBV7-9 and TRBJ2-7, with the D gene call left open. Cut back by 3 bases and 6 bases, the V and J ends lie 15 bases apart. The CDR3 contains 14 residues, cysteine and phenylalanine counted. The sequence is cut down to CDR3 DNA, 42 bases in frame from base 1. According to the germline V gene (reference sequence), CDR1 reads SEHNR and CDR2 reads FQNEAQ. The CDR3, completed at both ends by the reference TRBV7-9 and TRBJ2-7 genes, gives the full variable domain DTGVSQNPRHKITKRGQNVTFRCDPISEHNRLYWYRQTLGQGPEFLTYFQNEAQLEKSRLLSDRFSAERPKGSFSTLEIQRTEQGDSAMYLCASSFTTGAIEQYFGPGTRLTVT.